This T cell receptor beta chain was retrieved from a study of T cell repertoires in cytomegalovirus infection. Looking at the study overall: Recently described HLA-C-restricted plus well-studied HLA-B-restricted CMV epitopes were used. It can be stated that public TCR beta signatures indicated CMV infection as well as a matching HLA type.

The CDR3 totals 15 residues. Germline V gene data show CDR1 as SGHTA and CDR2 as FQGNSA. Unmatched junction bases numbered 9, after V lost 5 bases and J lost 3 bases. This clonotype appeared a few times. The target antigen is unknown. TCRdb reprocessed the reads via MiXCR and lists one record per CDR3 protein. The sample shows a few hundred thousand distinct CDR3 sequences, 35% to 50% of them seen only once. Study-level results: HLA-C-restricted CMV clonotypes gave the most frequent clonotype in two of eight donors.

The TCR sequence derives from a human donor in good health (CMV status not recorded). Some clones in this sample may be carry-over from other donors' samples. The sample consisted of cultured PBMCs, taken from culture after CMV antigen stimulation. The V and J genes are TRBV7-2 and TRBJ2-7; 8 bases map to TRBD2. The CDR3 DNA reads TGTGCCAGCAGCGGGGGCCCGGGAGGGAGCTACGAGCAGTACTTC. This sequence encodes CASSGGPGGSYEQYF.